This T cell receptor beta chain was recovered during a study of T cells in Graves' hyperthyroidism and ophthalmopathy. There were TCR beta CDR3 regions amplified from RNA transcripts. The HTBI primer set was used in a first-round RT-PCR of the TCR CDR3. TCRdb re-analysed the multiplex PCR reads in MiXCR, keeping a single row per CDR3 protein. Here the sample spans about 520,000 distinct CDR3 sequences, approximately 24% being singletons. V dropped 0 bases and J dropped 7 bases, with 12 bases sitting between them. This CDR3 comprises 13 residues. Germline V gene lookup returns CDR1 DFQATT and CDR2 SNEGSKA (reference sequence).

Sequenced input: blood. This receptor was identified in a woman in her 30s with Graves' ophthalmopathy. The chain links TRBV20-1 to TRBJ1-1; perhaps TRBD1 as D (5 bases). The CDR3 DNA reads TGCAGTGCTAGAGATGAAAGTGACAGTGAAGCTTTCTTT. Translation gives CSARDESDSEAFF.